This T cell receptor (beta chain) emerged from a study of PD-1 blockade in classical Hodgkin lymphoma. Study as a whole: The study gave patients nivolumab 3 mg/kg intravenously every 2 weeks.

In regard to this clone: Antigen: not known.

This table comes from immunoSEQ multiplex PCR, and its TCRdb copy is limited to in-frame clones, with some not included. There are about 21,000 clones in the sample; approximately 67% occur only once, and around 1.3% lies in the top ten. Study-level points and caveats: Lower baseline TCR diversity marked trial partial responders and progressors.

Time point here: cycle 4 day 1 (C4D1), after 5 to 7 weeks of nivolumab. Brentuximab vedotin exposure varied, and every patient relapsed after autologous stem cell transplantation. CD4+ T cells were purified from thawed PBMCs by magnetic negative selection. This specimen was CD4+ T cells from blood, taken before the fourth cycle of nivolumab. The receptor was derived from a human donor with classical Hodgkin lymphoma.

The CDR3 bases are TGTGCCAGCAGCGTAGAACAGGGAGGTAATGAAAAACTGTTTTTT. Its protein is CASSVEQGGNEKLFF. The J gene is TRBJ1-4, the V gene TRBV9; D may be TRBD1 (6 bases). Germline assignment: CDR1 SGDLS and CDR2 YYNGEE. The V gene lost 0 bases and the J gene lost 4 bases, with 10 bases spanning the gap. The CDR3 contains 15 residues.